This entry concerns a single T cell receptor beta chain. This CDR3 has 18 amino acids. The germline CDR1 and CDR2 sequences are LGHDT and YNNKEL (reference sequence). This sample is drawn from a study of T cells expressing NK-cell markers. About the study: The study sequenced eight donors, seven HCMV-seropositive and one seronegative.

One entry per CDR3 protein, without DNA, is what TCRdb gives after re-calling the 5' RACE reads. Its listing shows some 600,000 distinct CDR3 sequences. The sequence was obtained from a man in his late teens or twenties in good health. Sequencing was carried out using blood T cells: a sorted CD56 or NKG2C T cell subset, CD4+ or CD8+ T cells, or bulk PBMC T cells (not recorded which). The chain recombines TRBV3-1 with TRBJ2-2; TCRdb gives TRBD2 as the D gene, but with no DNA this cannot be confirmed. The CDR3 loop is CASSQDTTSGRITGELFF.